A selection of T cell receptor beta chains follows, all from one sample in a study of cytomegalovirus exposure and HLA in healthy donors. The data were produced by immunoSEQ multiplex PCR, yet TCRdb's version contains in-frame clones alone and is incomplete. This table has some 99,000 clones, approximately 81% appearing once. Sequencing was carried out using PBMCs. The receptors shown here come from a woman aged 25 to 39 in good health and CMV-seronegative. CDR3s include the opening cysteine and the closing phenylalanine or tryptophan. The D gene is left open where the match is weak. The size of a clone is reported for some rows only, either as once, few or many, or as a class for expanded clones.

j_gene: TRBJ1-2
d_gene: NA
v_gene: TRBV6-6
abundance: NA
CDR3nt: TGTGCCAGCAGTGGGCTGACGCAAGGCTACACCTTC
CDR3aa: CASSGLTQGYTF

j_gene: TRBJ2-5
d_gene: NA
v_gene: TRBV29-1
abundance: NA
CDR3nt: TGCAGCGTTGAAGATACAGGGACCGAAGAGACCCAGTACTTC
CDR3aa: CSVEDTGTEETQYF

j_gene: TRBJ2-2
d_gene: NA
v_gene: TRBV9
abundance: NA
CDR3nt: TGTGCCAGCAGCGTAGGCATCGGCGGGAAGAGCACCGGGGAGCTGTTTTTT
CDR3aa: CASSVGIGGKSTGELFF

j_gene: TRBJ2-1
d_gene: TRBD2
v_gene: TRBV7-3
abundance: NA
CDR3nt: TGTGCCAGCAGCCCTAGCGGGAGGAATGAGCAGTTCTTC
CDR3aa: CASSPSGRNEQFF

j_gene: TRBJ1-1
d_gene: NA
v_gene: TRBV7-9
abundance: NA
CDR3nt: TGTGCCAGCAGCTTAGGAGTTGACACTGAAGCTTTCTTT
CDR3aa: CASSLGVDTEAFF

j_gene: TRBJ2-2
d_gene: NA
v_gene: TRBV7-3
abundance: NA
CDR3nt: TGTGCCAGCAGCTTATATCCTAGCGAGGAGCTGTTTTTT
CDR3aa: CASSLYPSEELFF

j_gene: TRBJ2-5
d_gene: NA
v_gene: TRBV11-3
abundance: NA
CDR3nt: TGTGCCAGCAGCTTAGGCGGATACCAAGAGACCCAGTACTTC
CDR3aa: CASSLGGYQETQYF

j_gene: TRBJ1-2
d_gene: NA
v_gene: TRBV29-1
abundance: NA
CDR3nt: TGCAGCGTTGCTCAGGGGCGATTCTATGGCTACACCTTC
CDR3aa: CSVAQGRFYGYTF

j_gene: TRBJ2-5
d_gene: TRBD1
v_gene: TRBV7-7
abundance: NA
CDR3nt: TGTGCTAGCAGCTCAGTACAGGGGGCGGGTGAGACCCAGTACTTC
CDR3aa: CASSSVQGAGETQYF

j_gene: TRBJ2-7
d_gene: TRBD1
v_gene: TRBV6-1
abundance: many
CDR3nt: TGTGCCAGCAGTGCCATAACAGGGGTTGACGAGCAGTACTTC
CDR3aa: CASSAITGVDEQYF

j_gene: TRBJ2-7
d_gene: TRBD2
v_gene: TRBV7-7
abundance: NA
CDR3nt: TGTGCCAGCAGCCCCCGTCTAGCGGGACCCTACGAGCAGTACTTC
CDR3aa: CASSPRLAGPYEQYF

j_gene: TRBJ2-7
d_gene: TRBD1
v_gene: TRBV5-5
abundance: NA
CDR3nt: TGTGCCAGCAGCCTGTCAGGGAGACAGGGGCAGTACTTC
CDR3aa: CASSLSGRQGQYF

j_gene: TRBJ2-7
d_gene: TRBD2
v_gene: TRBV7-2
abundance: NA
CDR3nt: TGTGCCAGCAGCTTAGAGGCTAGCGGCACCTACGAGCAGTACTTC
CDR3aa: CASSLEASGTYEQYF

j_gene: TRBJ1-6
d_gene: TRBD1
v_gene: TRBV7-9
abundance: NA
CDR3nt: TGTTCCAGCAGGACATCGGGGACAGGGGATTCACCCCTCCACTTT
CDR3aa: CSSRTSGTGDSPLHF

j_gene: TRBJ2-2
d_gene: TRBD1
v_gene: TRBV2
abundance: NA
CDR3nt: TGTGCCAGCAGTGTGACCGGGACAGCTACCGGGGAGCTGTTTTTT
CDR3aa: CASSVTGTATGELFF

j_gene: TRBJ2-7
d_gene: TRBD1
v_gene: TRBV9
abundance: NA
CDR3nt: TGTGCCAGCAGCATCGGGACAGGAGAAACCTACGAGCAGTACTTC
CDR3aa: CASSIGTGETYEQYF

j_gene: TRBJ2-5
d_gene: NA
v_gene: TRBV6-5
abundance: NA
CDR3nt: TGTGCCAGCAGTTACTCTGGGGGCGGAGGGACCCAGTACTTC
CDR3aa: CASSYSGGGGTQYF

j_gene: TRBJ2-7
d_gene: NA
v_gene: TRBV5-6
abundance: NA
CDR3nt: TGTGCCAGCAGCTTGGGGGACAAGGACTACGAGCAGTACTTC
CDR3aa: CASSLGDKDYEQYF

j_gene: TRBJ2-6
d_gene: NA
v_gene: TRBV7-9
abundance: once
CDR3nt: TGTGCCAGCAGCGCAGGGGATACTGGGGCCAACGTCCTGACTTTC
CDR3aa: CASSAGDTGANVLTF

j_gene: TRBJ2-5
d_gene: TRBD2
v_gene: TRBV2
abundance: NA
CDR3nt: TGTGCCAGCACTACTAGCGGCCAGCAGGGGCAGTACTTC
CDR3aa: CASTTSGQQGQYF

j_gene: TRBJ2-2
d_gene: NA
v_gene: TRBV5-6
abundance: NA
CDR3nt: TGTGCCAGCAGCTACTACGCGAACACCGGGGAGCTGTTTTTT
CDR3aa: CASSYYANTGELFF

j_gene: TRBJ2-7
d_gene: TRBD2
v_gene: TRBV27
abundance: NA
CDR3nt: TGTGCCAGCAGTTTAGTCGCCTCGGGACTAGCCCACCTACGGCAGTACTTC
CDR3aa: CASSLVASGLAHLRQYF

j_gene: TRBJ2-1
d_gene: NA
v_gene: TRBV9
abundance: NA
CDR3nt: TGTGCCAGCAGCGTAGGGGGAGGAACAAATGAGCAGTTCTTC
CDR3aa: CASSVGGGTNEQFF

j_gene: TRBJ2-7
d_gene: NA
v_gene: TRBV30
abundance: NA
CDR3nt: TGTGCCTGGAGTAGGGGAGGTGACTACGAGCAGTACTTC
CDR3aa: CAWSRGGDYEQYF

j_gene: TRBJ2-3
d_gene: NA
v_gene: TRBV15
abundance: NA
CDR3nt: TGTGCCACCAGCAGAGCACGCGGGTCTTCCTCTAGCACAGATACGCAGTATTTT
CDR3aa: CATSRARGSSSSTDTQYF

j_gene: TRBJ1-1
d_gene: NA
v_gene: TRBV6-5
abundance: NA
CDR3nt: TGTGCCAGCAGTCGACAGTTGAACACTGAAGCTTTCTTT
CDR3aa: CASSRQLNTEAFF

j_gene: TRBJ2-5
d_gene: NA
v_gene: TRBV9
abundance: NA
CDR3nt: TGTGCCAGCAGCGTAGGTTGGGGGACATCGACCCAAGAGACCCAGTACTTC
CDR3aa: CASSVGWGTSTQETQYF

j_gene: TRBJ2-2
d_gene: NA
v_gene: TRBV19
abundance: once
CDR3nt: TGTGCCAGTAGTACGTCGCAGACTAGCACCGGGGAGCTGTTTTTT
CDR3aa: CASSTSQTSTGELFF

j_gene: TRBJ2-3
d_gene: NA
v_gene: TRBV7-3
abundance: once
CDR3nt: TGTGCCAGCAGCTTAGGAGGAGGACATACGCAGTATTTT
CDR3aa: CASSLGGGHTQYF

j_gene: TRBJ1-6
d_gene: NA
v_gene: TRBV19
abundance: NA
CDR3nt: TGTGCCAGTAGTTCGGGGTCACCCCTCCACTTT
CDR3aa: CASSSGSPLHF

j_gene: TRBJ1-2
d_gene: NA
v_gene: TRBV6-6
abundance: NA
CDR3nt: TGTGCCAGCATACACGGAGGGAGGGTTACTAACTATGGCTACACCTTC
CDR3aa: CASIHGGRVTNYGYTF

j_gene: TRBJ2-2
d_gene: NA
v_gene: TRBV9
abundance: NA
CDR3nt: TGTGCCAGCAGCGTAGACGGGGTCACCGGGGAGCTGTTTTTT
CDR3aa: CASSVDGVTGELFF

j_gene: TRBJ2-2
d_gene: NA
v_gene: TRBV18
abundance: NA
CDR3nt: TGTGCCAGCTCACCACCGATACACAACACCGGGGAGCTGTTTTTT
CDR3aa: CASSPPIHNTGELFF

j_gene: TRBJ2-7
d_gene: TRBD1
v_gene: TRBV11-2
abundance: NA
CDR3nt: TGTGCCAGCAGCTTTTTCGACAGGGGGCCACTTACCGATTTCGAGCAGTACTTC
CDR3aa: CASSFFDRGPLTDFEQYF

j_gene: TRBJ2-3
d_gene: TRBD2
v_gene: TRBV11-2
abundance: NA
CDR3nt: TGTGCCAGCAGGGGCTCCCCGGGAGGGAAGGCAGATACGCAGTATTTT
CDR3aa: CASRGSPGGKADTQYF

j_gene: TRBJ2-1
d_gene: NA
v_gene: TRBV10-1
abundance: few
CDR3nt: TGCGCCAGCAGTGACCCGCGGAAGAGCTCCTACAATGAGCAGTTCTTC
CDR3aa: CASSDPRKSSYNEQFF

j_gene: TRBJ2-1
d_gene: NA
v_gene: TRBV6-8
abundance: once
CDR3nt: TGTGCCAGCAGACTCACGGGATCCTACAATGAGCAGTTCTTC
CDR3aa: CASRLTGSYNEQFF

j_gene: TRBJ1-4
d_gene: NA
v_gene: TRBV4-3
abundance: NA
CDR3nt: TGCGCCAGCAGCCAAGGGATGCTGGGCGCAGAAAAACTGTTTTTT
CDR3aa: CASSQGMLGAEKLFF

j_gene: TRBJ2-1
d_gene: NA
v_gene: TRBV7-9
abundance: NA
CDR3nt: TGTGCCAGCAGCTTTGGCACTGAGCAGTTCTTC
CDR3aa: CASSFGTEQFF

j_gene: TRBJ1-1
d_gene: TRBD1
v_gene: TRBV7-9
abundance: NA
CDR3nt: TGTGCCAGCACAAAAGGACAGGGGGAAACTTTCTTT
CDR3aa: CASTKGQGETFF